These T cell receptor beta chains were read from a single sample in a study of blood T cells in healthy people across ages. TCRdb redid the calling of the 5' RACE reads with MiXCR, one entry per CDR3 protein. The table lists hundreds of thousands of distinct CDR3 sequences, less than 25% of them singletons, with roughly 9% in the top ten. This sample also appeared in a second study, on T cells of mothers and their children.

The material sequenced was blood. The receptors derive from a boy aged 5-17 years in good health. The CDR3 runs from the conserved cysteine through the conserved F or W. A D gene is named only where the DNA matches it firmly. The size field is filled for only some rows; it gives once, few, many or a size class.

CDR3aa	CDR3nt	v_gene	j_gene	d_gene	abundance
CASSGQGAAGELFF	TGTGCCAGCAGTGGACAGGGGGCTGCCGGGGAGCTGTTTTTT	TRBV6-4	TRBJ2-2	TRBD1	many
CDVLVETDTQYF	TGTGACGTTCTGGTGGAGACAGATACGCAGTATTTT	TRBV6-5	TRBJ2-3	NA	NA
CASSPREDYGYTF	TGTGCCAGCAGCCCCAGGGAGGACTATGGCTACACCTTC	TRBV3-1	TRBJ1-2	NA	few
CASSPGLFGGYTF	TGCGCCAGCAGCCCGGGCCTCTTTGGTGGCTACACCTTC	TRBV4-3	TRBJ1-2	NA	few
CSAGTGEGEETQYF	TGCAGTGCTGGGACAGGGGAGGGTGAAGAGACCCAGTACTTC	TRBV20-1	TRBJ2-5	TRBD1	few
CASSQEYRQETQYF	TGTGCCAGCAGCCAGGAGTACAGACAAGAGACCCAGTACTTC	TRBV3-1	TRBJ2-5	NA	few
CAISSENSPLHF	TGTGCCATCTCCAGCGAGAATTCACCCCTCCACTTT	TRBV5-4	TRBJ1-6	NA	NA
CASRRTSGGIDSYEQYF	TGCGCCAGCAGGAGGACTAGCGGGGGGATTGATTCCTACGAGCAGTACTTC	TRBV10-2	TRBJ2-7	TRBD2	NA
CSARTGTSGRALRNEQFF	TGCAGTGCTAGGACGGGGACTAGCGGGAGGGCCCTAAGAAATGAGCAGTTCTTC	TRBV20-1	TRBJ2-1	TRBD2	few
CASSPPPGQGNYGYTF	TGTGCCAGCAGTCCCCCTCCGGGACAGGGTAACTATGGCTACACCTTC	TRBV28	TRBJ1-2	TRBD1	few
CSVESPTTEAFF	TGCAGCGTTGAAAGTCCGACCACTGAAGCTTTCTTT	TRBV29-1	TRBJ1-1	NA	many
CSARDLRTSGDIQYF	TGCAGTGCTAGAGATTTAAGGACGTCTGGGGACATTCAGTACTTC	TRBV20-1	TRBJ2-4	NA	NA
CASSYGGLGSYNEQFF	TGTGCCAGCTCCTACGGCGGGTTGGGTTCCTACAATGAGCAGTTCTTC	TRBV12-3/TRBV12-4	TRBJ2-1	NA	few
CSASRLASVGEQYF	TGCAGTGCTAGTAGACTAGCTTCCGTCGGCGAGCAGTACTTC	TRBV20-1	TRBJ2-7	TRBD2	few
CSASTSRSYEQYF	TGCAGTGCTTCGACTAGCAGATCCTACGAGCAGTACTTC	TRBV20-1	TRBJ2-7	TRBD2	NA
CASSYSSGGYSYNEQFF	TGTGCCAGCAGTTACTCGAGCGGGGGATACTCCTACAATGAGCAGTTCTTC	TRBV6-5	TRBJ2-1	TRBD2	NA
CSARDPDRGIDPYSYEQYF	TGCAGTGCTAGAGACCCAGACAGGGGAATCGACCCCTACTCCTACGAGCAGTACTTC	TRBV20-1	TRBJ2-7	TRBD1	NA
CASKRGDAYNSPLHF	TGTGCCAGTAAACGGGGGGACGCCTATAATTCACCCCTCCACTTT	TRBV19	TRBJ1-6	NA	NA
CASSLGGRGPPGNEQFF	TGTGCCAGCAGTTTGGGTGGTAGGGGACCGCCGGGCAATGAGCAGTTCTTC	TRBV28	TRBJ2-1	NA	few
CASRPPWTDYNYGYTF	TGTGCCAGCAGGCCGCCGTGGACAGATTATAACTATGGCTACACCTTC	TRBV28	TRBJ1-2	NA	NA
CASSQGDRGYNEQFF	TGCGCCAGCAGCCAAGGGGACAGGGGGTACAATGAGCAGTTCTTC	TRBV4-3	TRBJ2-1	TRBD1	NA
CASSHGDRRPEQYF	TGTGCCAGCAGTCACGGTGACAGGCGTCCCGAGCAGTACTTC	TRBV6-2/TRBV6-3	TRBJ2-7	NA	NA
CASSLPELGGELFF	TGCGCCAGCAGCTTGCCGGAATTAGGCGGGGAGCTGTTTTTT	TRBV5-1	TRBJ2-2	NA	NA
CASSLEEFYEQYF	TGTGCCAGCAGCTTAGAAGAGTTTTACGAGCAGTACTTC	TRBV7-9	TRBJ2-7	NA	few
CSARGTQGQPQHF	TGCAGTGCTAGAGGCACACAGGGTCAGCCCCAGCATTTT	TRBV20-1	TRBJ1-5	NA	few
CSVGPNYEQYF	TGCAGCGTCGGACCGAACTACGAGCAGTACTTC	TRBV29-1	TRBJ2-7	NA	NA
CATTEPGSGNTIYF	TGTGCCACTACGGAGCCGGGATCTGGAAACACCATATATTTT	TRBV19	TRBJ1-3	NA	few
CASSAGLSFKNIQYF	TGTGCCAGCAGCGCGGGACTATCGTTCAAAAACATTCAGTACTTC	TRBV7-3	TRBJ2-4	TRBD2	NA
CASSHYSGYNEQFF	TGTGCCAGCAGCCACTATAGCGGTTACAATGAGCAGTTCTTC	TRBV14	TRBJ2-1	NA	many
CASGLHGETQYF	TGCGCCAGCGGCCTACATGGAGAGACCCAGTACTTC	TRBV5-1	TRBJ2-5	NA	few
CASSYSWGALYNEQFF	TGTGCCAGCAGTTACTCCTGGGGGGCCCTCTACAATGAGCAGTTCTTC	TRBV6-6	TRBJ2-1	NA	few
CASSRGGTGDEELFF	TGCGCCAGCAGCCGGGGAGGGACAGGGGACGAAGAACTGTTTTTT	TRBV5-1	TRBJ1-4	TRBD1	few
CASSLSRLNTEAFF	TGTGCCAGCAGCTTAAGCAGATTGAACACTGAAGCTTTCTTT	TRBV7-2	TRBJ1-1	NA	many
CSGTSGYEQYF	TGCAGCGGGACTAGCGGGTACGAGCAGTACTTC	TRBV29-1	TRBJ2-7	TRBD2	NA
CASSQTALDEQYF	TGTGCCAGCAGCCAGACAGCCCTGGACGAGCAGTACTTC	TRBV14	TRBJ2-7	NA	few
CASSRETGYEQYF	TGCGCCAGCAGCCGAGAAACAGGATACGAGCAGTACTTC	TRBV4-3	TRBJ2-7	NA	few
CASSRQGQVNQPQHF	TGTGCCAGCAGCAGGCAGGGACAGGTCAATCAGCCCCAGCATTTT	TRBV21-1	TRBJ1-5	NA	NA
CASKRTGNTIYF	TGTGCCAGCAAACGCACCGGGAACACCATATATTTT	TRBV14	TRBJ1-3	NA	NA
CASSEGRGQGNNEQFF	TGTGCCAGCAGTGAAGGGAGAGGTCAGGGCAACAATGAGCAGTTCTTC	TRBV25-1	TRBJ2-1	NA	NA
CASSPGWGSSYEQYF	TGTGCCAGCAGTCCAGGCTGGGGGAGCTCCTACGAGCAGTACTTC	TRBV28	TRBJ2-7	NA	NA
CASSFGTGGIETQYF	TGTGCCAGCAGTTTTGGGACAGGGGGGATCGAGACCCAGTACTTC	TRBV12-3/TRBV12-4	TRBJ2-5	TRBD1	NA
CASSGYKAGGRYNEQFF	TGTGCCAGCAGTGGGTACAAAGCGGGGGGAAGGTACAATGAGCAGTTCTTC	TRBV6-1	TRBJ2-1	TRBD2	few
CSAQRTGATDEQYF	TGCAGTGCTCAACGGACAGGCGCTACTGACGAGCAGTACTTC	TRBV20-1	TRBJ2-7	TRBD1	NA
CASTLLATNEKLFF	TGTGCCAGCACCCTGCTTGCAACTAATGAAAAACTGTTTTTT	TRBV6-6	TRBJ1-4	NA	few
CASSLDGGAGEQYF	TGCGCCAGCAGCTTGGACGGGGGGGCCGGCGAGCAGTACTTC	TRBV5-1	TRBJ2-7	TRBD2	few
CASSVSTRQPAREQYF	TGTGCCAGCAGCGTAAGTACCCGACAACCCGCTCGCGAGCAGTACTTC	TRBV9	TRBJ2-7	NA	few
CASSQDPSRGREAFF	TGCGCCAGCAGCCAAGATCCCTCCAGGGGGCGAGAAGCTTTCTTT	TRBV4-1	TRBJ1-1	TRBD1	many
CSVANGGKRTYEQYF	TGCAGCGTTGCAAACGGAGGTAAACGAACCTACGAGCAGTACTTC	TRBV29-1	TRBJ2-7	NA	many
CASSESPAAATDNEQFF	TGTGCCAGCAGTGAAAGTCCCGCGGCTGCTACGGACAATGAGCAGTTCTTC	TRBV2	TRBJ2-1	NA	NA
CASGEGVLRDEQYF	TGTGCCAGCGGGGAGGGGGTCCTTCGGGACGAGCAGTACTTC	TRBV28	TRBJ2-7	NA	NA
CTSSQSQGIYYEQYF	TGTACCAGCAGCCAGAGCCAGGGGATATACTACGAGCAGTACTTC	TRBV7-9	TRBJ2-7	NA	few
CASSFRRRELHYEQYF	TGTGCCAGCAGTTTTAGGCGGCGGGAGCTTCACTACGAGCAGTACTTC	TRBV28	TRBJ2-7	TRBD2	NA